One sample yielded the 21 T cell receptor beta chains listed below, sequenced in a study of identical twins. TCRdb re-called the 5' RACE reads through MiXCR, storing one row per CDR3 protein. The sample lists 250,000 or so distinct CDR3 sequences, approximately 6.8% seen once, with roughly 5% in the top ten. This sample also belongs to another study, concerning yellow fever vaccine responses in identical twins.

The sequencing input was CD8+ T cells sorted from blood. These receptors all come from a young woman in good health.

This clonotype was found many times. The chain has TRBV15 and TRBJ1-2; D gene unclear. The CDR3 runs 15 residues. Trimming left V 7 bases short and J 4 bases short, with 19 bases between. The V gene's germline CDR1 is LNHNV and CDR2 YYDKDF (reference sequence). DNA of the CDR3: TGTGCCACCACCAAGAGTAGGACTGACCCCTATGGCTACACCTTC. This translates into CATTKSRTDPYGYTF.

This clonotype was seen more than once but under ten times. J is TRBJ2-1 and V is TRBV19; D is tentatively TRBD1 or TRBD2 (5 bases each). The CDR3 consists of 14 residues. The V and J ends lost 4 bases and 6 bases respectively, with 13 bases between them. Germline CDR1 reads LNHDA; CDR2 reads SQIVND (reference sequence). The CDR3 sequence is CASSNRGPLNEQFF. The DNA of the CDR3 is TGTGCCAGTAGTAACCGGGGACCGCTCAATGAGCAGTTCTTC.

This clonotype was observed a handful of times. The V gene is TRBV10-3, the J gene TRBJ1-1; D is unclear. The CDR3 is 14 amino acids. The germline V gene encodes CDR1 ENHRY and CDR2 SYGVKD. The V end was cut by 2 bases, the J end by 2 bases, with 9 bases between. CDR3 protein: CAISEKGGNTEAFF. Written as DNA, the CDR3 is TGTGCCATCAGTGAGAAGGGTGGTAACACTGAAGCTTTCTTT.

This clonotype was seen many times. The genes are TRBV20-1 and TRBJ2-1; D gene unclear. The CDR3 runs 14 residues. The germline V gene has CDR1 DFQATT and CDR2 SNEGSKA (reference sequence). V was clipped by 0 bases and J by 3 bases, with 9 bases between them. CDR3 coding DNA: TGCAGTGCTAGAGATATCGCAAGCTACAATGAGCAGTTCTTC. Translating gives CSARDIASYNEQFF.

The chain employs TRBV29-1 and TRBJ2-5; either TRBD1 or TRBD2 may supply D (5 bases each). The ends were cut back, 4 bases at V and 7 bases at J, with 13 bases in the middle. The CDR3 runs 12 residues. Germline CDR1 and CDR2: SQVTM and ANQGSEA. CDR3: CSVGGLGGTQYF. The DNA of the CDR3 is TGCAGCGTTGGAGGACTTGGGGGGACCCAGTACTTC.

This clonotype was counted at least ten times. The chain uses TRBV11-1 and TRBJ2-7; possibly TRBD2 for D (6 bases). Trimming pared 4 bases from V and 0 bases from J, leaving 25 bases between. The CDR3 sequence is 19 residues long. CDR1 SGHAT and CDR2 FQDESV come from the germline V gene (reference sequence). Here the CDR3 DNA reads TGTGCCAGCAGCTCCAGTGTCGGGACTTCTAAACAAAGCTCCTACGAGCAGTACTTC. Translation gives CASSSSVGTSKQSSYEQYF.

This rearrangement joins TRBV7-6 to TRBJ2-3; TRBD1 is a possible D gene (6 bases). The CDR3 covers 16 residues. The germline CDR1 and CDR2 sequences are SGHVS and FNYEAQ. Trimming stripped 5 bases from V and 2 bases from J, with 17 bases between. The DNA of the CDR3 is TGTGCCAGCAGCCCGCGGACAGCTCAATCCACAGATACGCAGTATTTT. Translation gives CASSPRTAQSTDTQYF.

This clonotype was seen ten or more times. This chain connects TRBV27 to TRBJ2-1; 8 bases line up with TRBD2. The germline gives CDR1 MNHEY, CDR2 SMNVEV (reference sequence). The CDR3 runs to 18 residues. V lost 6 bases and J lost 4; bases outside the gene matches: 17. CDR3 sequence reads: CASSFQTPGTSGYNEQFF. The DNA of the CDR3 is TGTGCCAGCAGCTTCCAAACCCCCGGGACTAGTGGTTACAATGAGCAGTTCTTC.

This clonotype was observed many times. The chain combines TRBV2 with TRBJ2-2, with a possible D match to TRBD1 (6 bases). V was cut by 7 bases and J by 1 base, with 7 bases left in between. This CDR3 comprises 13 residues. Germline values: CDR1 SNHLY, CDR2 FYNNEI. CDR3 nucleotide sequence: TGTGCCAGCAACAGGGTGAACACCGGGGAGCTGTTTTTT. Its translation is CASNRVNTGELFF.

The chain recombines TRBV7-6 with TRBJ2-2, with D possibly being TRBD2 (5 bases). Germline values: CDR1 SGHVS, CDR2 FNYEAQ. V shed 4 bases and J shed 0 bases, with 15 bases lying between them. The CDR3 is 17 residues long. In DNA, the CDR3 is TGTGCCAGCAGCTCCACCTCGGTAGCGTCGAACACCGGGGAGCTGTTTTTT. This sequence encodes CASSSTSVASNTGELFF.

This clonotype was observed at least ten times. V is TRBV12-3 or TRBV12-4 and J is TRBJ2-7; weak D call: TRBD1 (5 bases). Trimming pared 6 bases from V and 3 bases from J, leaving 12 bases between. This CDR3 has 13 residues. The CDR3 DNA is TGTGCCAGCAGCTCAGGGTCCATCTACGAGCAGTACTTC. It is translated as CASSSGSIYEQYF.

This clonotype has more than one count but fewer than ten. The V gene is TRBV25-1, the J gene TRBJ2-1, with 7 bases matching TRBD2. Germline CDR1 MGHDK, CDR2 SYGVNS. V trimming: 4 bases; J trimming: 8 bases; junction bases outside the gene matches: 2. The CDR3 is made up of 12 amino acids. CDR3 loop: CASSVGGYEQFF. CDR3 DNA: TGTGCCAGCAGTGTGGGGGGGTATGAGCAGTTCTTC.

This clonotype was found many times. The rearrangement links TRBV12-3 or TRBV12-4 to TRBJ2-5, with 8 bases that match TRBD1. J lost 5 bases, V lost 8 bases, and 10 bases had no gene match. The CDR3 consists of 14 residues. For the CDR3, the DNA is TGTGCCAGCTGTGGACCAGGGGGCTTTGAGACCCAGTACTTC. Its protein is CASCGPGGFETQYF.

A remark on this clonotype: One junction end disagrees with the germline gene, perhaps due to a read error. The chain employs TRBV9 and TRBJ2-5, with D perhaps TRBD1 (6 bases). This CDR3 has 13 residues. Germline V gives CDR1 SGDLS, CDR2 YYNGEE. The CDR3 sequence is CASSVEGDETKYF. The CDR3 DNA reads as TGTGCCAGCAGCGTAGAGGGGGATGAGACCAAGTACTTC. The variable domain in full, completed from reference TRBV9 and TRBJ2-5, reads DSGVTQTPKHLITATGQRVTLRCSPRSGDLSVYWYQQSLDQGLQFLIQYYNGEERAKGNILERFSAQQFPDLHSELNLSSLELGDSALYFCASSVEGDETKYFGPGTRLLVL.

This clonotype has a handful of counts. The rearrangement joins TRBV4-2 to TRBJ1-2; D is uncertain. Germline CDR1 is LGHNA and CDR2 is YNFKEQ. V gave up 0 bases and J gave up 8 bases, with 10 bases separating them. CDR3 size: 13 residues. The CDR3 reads CASSQESLAGYTF. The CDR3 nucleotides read TGTGCCAGCAGCCAAGAGTCGTTGGCCGGCTACACCTTC.

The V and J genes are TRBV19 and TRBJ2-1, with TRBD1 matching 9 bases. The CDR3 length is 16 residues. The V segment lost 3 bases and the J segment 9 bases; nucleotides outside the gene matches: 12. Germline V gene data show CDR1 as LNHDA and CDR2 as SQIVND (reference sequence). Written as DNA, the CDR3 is TGTGCCAGTAGTATCAGAGCGGGACAGGGCTCGGGTGAGCAGTTCTTC. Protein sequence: CASSIRAGQGSGEQFF.

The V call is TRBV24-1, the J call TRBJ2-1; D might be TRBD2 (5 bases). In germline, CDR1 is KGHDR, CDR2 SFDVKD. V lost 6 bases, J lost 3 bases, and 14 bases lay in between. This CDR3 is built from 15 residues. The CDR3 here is CATSHRENFYNEQFF. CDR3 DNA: TGTGCCACCAGTCATAGGGAGAACTTCTACAATGAGCAGTTCTTC.

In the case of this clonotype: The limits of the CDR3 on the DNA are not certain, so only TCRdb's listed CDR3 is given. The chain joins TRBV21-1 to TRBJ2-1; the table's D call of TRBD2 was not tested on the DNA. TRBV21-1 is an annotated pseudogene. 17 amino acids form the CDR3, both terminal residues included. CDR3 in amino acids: CASRTFVASGIYNEQFF.

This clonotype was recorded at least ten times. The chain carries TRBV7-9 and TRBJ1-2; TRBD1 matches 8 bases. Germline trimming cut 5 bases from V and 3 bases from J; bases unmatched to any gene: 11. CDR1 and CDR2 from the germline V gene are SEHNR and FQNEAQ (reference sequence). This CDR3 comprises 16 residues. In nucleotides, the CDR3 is TGTGCCAGCAGCCAGAGACAGGGGTTCGAGCACTATGGCTACACCTTC. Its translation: CASSQRQGFEHYGYTF.

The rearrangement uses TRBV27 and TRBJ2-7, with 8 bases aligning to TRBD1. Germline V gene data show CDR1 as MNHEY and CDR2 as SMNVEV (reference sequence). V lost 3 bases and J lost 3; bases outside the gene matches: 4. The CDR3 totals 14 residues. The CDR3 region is CASSFRDRHYEQYF. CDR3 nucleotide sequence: TGTGCCAGCAGTTTTCGGGACAGGCACTACGAGCAGTACTTC.

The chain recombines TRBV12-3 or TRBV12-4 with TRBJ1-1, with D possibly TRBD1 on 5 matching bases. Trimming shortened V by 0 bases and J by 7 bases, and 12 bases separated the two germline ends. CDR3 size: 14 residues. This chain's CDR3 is CASSLAGVAYEAFF. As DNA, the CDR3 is TGTGCCAGCAGTTTAGCGGGGGTTGCGTATGAAGCTTTCTTT.